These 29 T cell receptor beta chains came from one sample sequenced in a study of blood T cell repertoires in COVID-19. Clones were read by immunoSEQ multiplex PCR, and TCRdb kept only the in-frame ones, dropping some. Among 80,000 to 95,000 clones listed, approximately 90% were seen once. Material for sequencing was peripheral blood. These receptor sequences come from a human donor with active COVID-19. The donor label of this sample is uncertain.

CDR3 coding DNA: TGTGCCAGCTCACCTATGGGGGGGAGTGAAGCTTTCTTT. Amino acid sequence: CASSPMGGSEAFF. This chain joins TRBV18 and TRBJ1-1, with a possible D match to TRBD1 (5 bases). Trimming left V 3 bases short and J 7 bases short, with 12 bases between. The CDR3 has 13 residues. Per germline, CDR1 KGHSH and CDR2 LQKENI. Based on the CDR3 plus reference TRBV18 and TRBJ1-1, the full variable domain is NAGVMQNPRHLVRRRGQEARLRCSPMKGHSHVYWYRQLPEEGLKFMVYLQKENIIDESGMPKERFSAEFPKEGPSILRIQQVVRGDSAAYFCASSPMGGSEAFFGQGTRLTVV.

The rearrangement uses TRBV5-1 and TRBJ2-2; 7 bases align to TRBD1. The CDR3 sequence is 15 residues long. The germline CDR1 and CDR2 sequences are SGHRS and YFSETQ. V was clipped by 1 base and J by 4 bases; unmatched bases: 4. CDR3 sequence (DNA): TGCGCCAGCAGCTTGACAGGGGCCGTCACCGGGGAGCTGTTTTTT. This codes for CASSLTGAVTGELFF.

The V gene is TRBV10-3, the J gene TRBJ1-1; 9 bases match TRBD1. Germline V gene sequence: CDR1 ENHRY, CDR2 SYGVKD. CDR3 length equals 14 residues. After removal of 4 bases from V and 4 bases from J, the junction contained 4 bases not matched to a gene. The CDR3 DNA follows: TGTGCCATCAGTGTGGACAGGGGAGGCACTGAAGCTTTCTTT. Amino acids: CAISVDRGGTEAFF.

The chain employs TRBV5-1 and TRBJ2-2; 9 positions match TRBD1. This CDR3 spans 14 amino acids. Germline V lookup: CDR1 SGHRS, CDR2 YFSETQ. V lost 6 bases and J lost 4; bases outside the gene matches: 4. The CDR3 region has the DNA TGCGCCAGCACAACAGGGGGCAGCACCGGGGAGCTGTTTTTT. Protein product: CASTTGGSTGELFF. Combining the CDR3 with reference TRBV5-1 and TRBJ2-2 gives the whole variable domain KAGVTQTPRYLIKTRGQQVTLSCSPISGHRSVSWYQQTPGQGLQFLFEYFSETQRNKGNFPGRFSGRQFSNSRSEMNVSTLELGDSALYLCASTTGGSTGELFFGEGSRLTVL.

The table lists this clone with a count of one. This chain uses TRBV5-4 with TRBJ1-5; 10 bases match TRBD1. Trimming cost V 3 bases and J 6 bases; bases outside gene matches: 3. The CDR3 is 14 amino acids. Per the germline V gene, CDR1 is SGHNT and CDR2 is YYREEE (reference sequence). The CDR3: CASSYGQGGQPQHF. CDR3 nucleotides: TGTGCCAGCAGCTACGGACAGGGGGGTCAGCCCCAGCATTTT.

CDR3 residues: CASGSIRTGPRDTQYF. CDR3 nucleotides: TGTGCCAGCGGTTCCATACGGACAGGGCCGCGAGATACGCAGTATTTT. The chain is built from TRBV21-1 and TRBJ2-3; TRBD1 reflects the table's D call only, with no check against the DNA. TRBV21-1 is a recognized pseudogene. The CDR3 runs 16 residues.

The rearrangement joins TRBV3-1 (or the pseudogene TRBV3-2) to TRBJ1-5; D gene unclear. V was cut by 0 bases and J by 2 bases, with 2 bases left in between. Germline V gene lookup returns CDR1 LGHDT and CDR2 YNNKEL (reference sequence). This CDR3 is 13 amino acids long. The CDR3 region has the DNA TGTGCCAGCAGCCAAGACGGCAATCAGCCCCAGCATTTT. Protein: CASSQDGNQPQHF.

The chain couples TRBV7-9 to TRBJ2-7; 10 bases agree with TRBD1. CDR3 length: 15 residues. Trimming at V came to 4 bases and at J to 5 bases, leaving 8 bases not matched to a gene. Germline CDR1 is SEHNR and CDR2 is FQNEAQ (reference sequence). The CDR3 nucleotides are TGTGCCAGCAGCTCCCCGGGACAGGGGAGAGACGAGCAGTACTTC. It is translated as CASSSPGQGRDEQYF.

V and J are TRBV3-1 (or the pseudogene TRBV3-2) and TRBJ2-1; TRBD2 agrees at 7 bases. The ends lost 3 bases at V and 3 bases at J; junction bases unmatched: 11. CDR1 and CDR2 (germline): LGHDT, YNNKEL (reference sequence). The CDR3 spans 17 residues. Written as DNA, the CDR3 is TGTGCCAGCAGCCACTTGGGAGGGCTCACTTACTACAATGAGCAGTTCTTC. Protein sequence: CASSHLGGLTYYNEQFF.

The CDR3 loop reads CASSTPRGASSYNEQFF. In nucleotides, the CDR3 is TGTGCCAGCAGCACCCCGCGGGGGGCGAGCTCCTACAATGAGCAGTTCTTC. The J gene is TRBJ2-1, the V gene TRBV5-5, with TRBD2 identical over 8 bases. Germline trimming cut 4 bases from V and 0 bases from J; bases unmatched to any gene: 9. The CDR3 is 17 residues long. The germline V gene encodes CDR1 SGHKS and CDR2 YYEKEE (reference sequence).

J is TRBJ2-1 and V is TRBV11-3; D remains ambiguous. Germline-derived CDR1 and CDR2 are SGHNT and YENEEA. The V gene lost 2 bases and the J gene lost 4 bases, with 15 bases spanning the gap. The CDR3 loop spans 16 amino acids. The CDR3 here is CASSLTAERPYNEQFF. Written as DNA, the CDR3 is TGTGCCAGCAGCTTAACGGCGGAGAGGCCTTACAATGAGCAGTTCTTC.

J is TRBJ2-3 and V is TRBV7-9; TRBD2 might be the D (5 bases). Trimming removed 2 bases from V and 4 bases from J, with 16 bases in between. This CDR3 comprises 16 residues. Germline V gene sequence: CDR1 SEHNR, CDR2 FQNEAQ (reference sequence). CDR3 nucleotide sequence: TGTGCCAGCAGCTTATATGCCCCACCGGAGGCAGATACGCAGTATTTT. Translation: CASSLYAPPEADTQYF.

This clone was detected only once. The CDR3 reads CASSLTGVADTQYF. DNA of the CDR3: TGTGCCAGCAGCTTGACAGGGGTCGCAGATACGCAGTATTTT. This chain connects TRBV5-4 to TRBJ2-3, with 7 positions matching TRBD1. V lost 1 base and J lost 4; bases outside the gene matches: 3. CDR3 length: 14 residues. Germline V gene data show CDR1 as SGHNT and CDR2 as YYREEE (reference sequence).

CDR3 protein: CASSSDRVSNEQFF. The CDR3 DNA is TGTGCCAGCAGCTCGGACAGGGTTTCCAATGAGCAGTTCTTC. The chain recombines TRBV3-1 (or the pseudogene TRBV3-2) with TRBJ2-1; 8 bases agree with TRBD1. This CDR3 region has 14 residues. Germline CDR1 LGHDT, CDR2 YNNKEL (reference sequence). Losses at the gene ends were 5 bases for V and 6 bases for J; bases not matched to a gene: 6.

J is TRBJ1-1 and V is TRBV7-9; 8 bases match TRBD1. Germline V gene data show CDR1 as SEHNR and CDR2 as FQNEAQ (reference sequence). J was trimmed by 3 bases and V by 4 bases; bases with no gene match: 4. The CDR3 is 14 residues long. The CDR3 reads CASSSRGLDTEAFF. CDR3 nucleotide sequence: TGTGCCAGCAGCTCCAGGGGGCTGGACACTGAAGCTTTCTTT.

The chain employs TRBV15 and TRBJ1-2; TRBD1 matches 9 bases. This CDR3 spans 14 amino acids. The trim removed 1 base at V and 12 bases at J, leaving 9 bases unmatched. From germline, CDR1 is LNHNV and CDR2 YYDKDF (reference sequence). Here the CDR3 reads CATSRGQGELKNTF. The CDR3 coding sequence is TGTGCCACCAGCAGAGGACAGGGGGAACTAAAAAACACCTTC.

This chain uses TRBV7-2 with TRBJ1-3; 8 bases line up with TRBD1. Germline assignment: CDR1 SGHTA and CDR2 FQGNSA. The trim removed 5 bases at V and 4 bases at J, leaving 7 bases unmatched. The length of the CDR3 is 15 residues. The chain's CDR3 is CASSPQGAPGNTIYF. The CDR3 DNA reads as TGTGCCAGCAGCCCCCAGGGGGCGCCCGGAAACACCATATATTTT.

The CDR3 DNA is TGCGCCAGCAGTCACATCGGGAGGACAGGGATGCCTCTAGCCAAAAACATTCAGTACTTC. Encoded protein: CASSHIGRTGMPLAKNIQYF. J is TRBJ2-4 and V is TRBV23-1, with a possible D match to TRBD1 (8 bases). TRBV23-1 is an ORF, with its function uncertain. Deletions cut 3 bases from V and 0 bases from J, with 24 bases between. The CDR3 extends over 20 amino acids.

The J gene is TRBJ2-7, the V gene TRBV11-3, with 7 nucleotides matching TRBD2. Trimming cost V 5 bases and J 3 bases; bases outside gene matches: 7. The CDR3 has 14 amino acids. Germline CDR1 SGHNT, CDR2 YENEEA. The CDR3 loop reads CASSPRGGSYEQYF. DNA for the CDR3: TGTGCCAGCAGCCCCCGGGGAGGGAGCTACGAGCAGTACTTC.

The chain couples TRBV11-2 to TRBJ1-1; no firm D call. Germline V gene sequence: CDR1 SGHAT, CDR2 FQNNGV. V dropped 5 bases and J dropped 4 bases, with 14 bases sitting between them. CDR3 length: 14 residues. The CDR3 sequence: CASSPDRVGTEAFF. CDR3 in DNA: TGTGCCAGCAGCCCAGATCGGGTGGGCACTGAAGCTTTCTTT.

The CDR3 DNA reads as TGCGCCAGCAGAGACAGGGGCTTAACCACTGAAGCTTTCTTT. Its translation is CASRDRGLTTEAFF. The chain joins TRBV5-1 to TRBJ1-1; 8 bases align to TRBD1. J gave up 4 bases and V 5 bases, and 7 bases lay outside the gene matches. The CDR3 extends over 14 amino acids. The germline CDR1 and CDR2 sequences are SGHRS and YFSETQ.

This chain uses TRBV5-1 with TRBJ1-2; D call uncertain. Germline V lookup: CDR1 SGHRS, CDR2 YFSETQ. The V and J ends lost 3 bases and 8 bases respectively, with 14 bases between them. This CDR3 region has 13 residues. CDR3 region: CASSSDLVGGYTF. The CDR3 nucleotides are TGCGCCAGCAGCTCGGACTTAGTCGGGGGCTACACCTTC.

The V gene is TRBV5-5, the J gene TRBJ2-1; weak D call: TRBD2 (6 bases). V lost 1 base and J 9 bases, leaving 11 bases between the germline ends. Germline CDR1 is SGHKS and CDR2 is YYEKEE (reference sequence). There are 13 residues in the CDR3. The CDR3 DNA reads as TGTGCCAGCAGCTTGATGAGTAGCGGTGAGCAGTTCTTC. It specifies CASSLMSSGEQFF.

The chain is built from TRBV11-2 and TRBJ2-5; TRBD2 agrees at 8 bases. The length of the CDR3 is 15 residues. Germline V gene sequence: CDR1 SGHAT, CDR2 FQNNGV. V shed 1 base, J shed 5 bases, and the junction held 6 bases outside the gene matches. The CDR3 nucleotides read TGTGCCAGCAGCTTAGGGACTAGCTCCGCGGAGACCCAGTACTTC. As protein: CASSLGTSSAETQYF.

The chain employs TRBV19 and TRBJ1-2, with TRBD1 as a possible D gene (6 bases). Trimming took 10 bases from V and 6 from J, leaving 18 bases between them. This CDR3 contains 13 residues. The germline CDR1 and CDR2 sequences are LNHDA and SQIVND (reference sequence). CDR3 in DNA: TGTGCCATCTCTCAGGGGCGCCCGGATGGCTACACCTTC. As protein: CAISQGRPDGYTF.

CDR3 sequence: CASSCYRETIHNEQFF. CDR3 nucleotides: TGCGCCAGCAGCTGCTATAGGGAGACGATACACAATGAGCAGTTCTTC. The rearrangement links TRBV5-1 to TRBJ2-1; D is perhaps TRBD2 (5 bases). The CDR3 consists of 16 residues. The V gene lost 3 bases and the J gene lost 5 bases, with 18 bases spanning the gap. Germline CDR1 SGHRS, CDR2 YFSETQ.

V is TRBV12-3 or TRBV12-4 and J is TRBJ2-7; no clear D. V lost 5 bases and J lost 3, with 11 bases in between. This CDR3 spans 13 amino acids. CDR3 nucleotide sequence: TGTGCCAGCAGTGCCCCCGACAACTACGAGCAGTACTTC. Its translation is CASSAPDNYEQYF.

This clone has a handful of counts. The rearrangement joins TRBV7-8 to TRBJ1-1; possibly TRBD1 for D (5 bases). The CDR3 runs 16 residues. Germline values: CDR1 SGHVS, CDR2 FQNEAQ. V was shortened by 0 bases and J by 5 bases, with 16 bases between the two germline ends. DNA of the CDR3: TGTGCCAGCAGCTTAGCAAGTAGGGGATTCCCAACTGAAGCTTTCTTT. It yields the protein CASSLASRGFPTEAFF.

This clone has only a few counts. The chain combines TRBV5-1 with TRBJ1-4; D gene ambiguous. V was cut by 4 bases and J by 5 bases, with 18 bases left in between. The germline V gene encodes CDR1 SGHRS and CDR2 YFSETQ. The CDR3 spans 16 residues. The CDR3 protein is CASSPTTVTGNEKLFF. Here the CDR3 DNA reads TGCGCCAGCAGCCCTACGACTGTTACCGGCAATGAAAAACTGTTTTTT.